This T cell receptor (delta chain) was captured by sequencing in a study of gamma-delta T cells after stem cell transplantation. Judged by abundance, this clone is large. TCRdb made new clone calls on the RT-PCR reads using CATT. The sample consists of roughly 3,000 delta-chain clones, 3% to 3.5% of them appearing once. CDR3 length: 18 residues. Germline V gene data show CDR1 as GEAIGNYY and CDR2 as EKD. Trimming stripped 0 bases from V and 0 bases from J, with 19 bases between. The sample consisted of gamma-delta T cells. The TCR sequence derives from a human donor. It is not recorded whose cells these are; they may come from a transplant donor. V gene TRDV2 combines with J gene TRDJ1, with D maybe TRDD3 (6 bases). The CDR3 is CACDTIRRGDKYTDKLIF. The CDR3 bases are TGTGCCTGTGACACCATCCGCCGGGGGGACAAGTACACCGATAAACTCATCTTT.